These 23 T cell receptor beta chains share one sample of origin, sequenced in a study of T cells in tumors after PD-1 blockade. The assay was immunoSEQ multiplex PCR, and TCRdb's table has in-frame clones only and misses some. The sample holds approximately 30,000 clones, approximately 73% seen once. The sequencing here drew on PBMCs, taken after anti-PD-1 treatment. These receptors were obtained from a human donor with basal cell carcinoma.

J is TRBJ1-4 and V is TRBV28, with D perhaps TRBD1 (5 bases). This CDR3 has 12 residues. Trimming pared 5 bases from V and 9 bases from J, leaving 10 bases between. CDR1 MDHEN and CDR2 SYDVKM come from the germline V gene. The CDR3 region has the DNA TGTGCCAGCAGTCGGACAACTAAAAAACTGTTTTTT. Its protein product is CASSRTTKKLFF.

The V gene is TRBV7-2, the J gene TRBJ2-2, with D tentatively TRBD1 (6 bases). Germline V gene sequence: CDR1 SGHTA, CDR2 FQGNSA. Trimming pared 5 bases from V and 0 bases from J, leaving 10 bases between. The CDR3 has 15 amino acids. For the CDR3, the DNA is TGTGCCAGCAGCCCTCGGACAGCGAACACCGGGGAGCTGTTTTTT. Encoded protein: CASSPRTANTGELFF.

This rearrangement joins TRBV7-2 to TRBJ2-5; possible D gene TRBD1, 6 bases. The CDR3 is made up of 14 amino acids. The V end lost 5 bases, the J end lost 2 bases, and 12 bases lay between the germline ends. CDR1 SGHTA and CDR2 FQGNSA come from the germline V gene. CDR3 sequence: CASSPGERQETQYF. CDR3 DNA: TGTGCCAGCAGCCCAGGGGAGCGGCAAGAGACCCAGTACTTC.

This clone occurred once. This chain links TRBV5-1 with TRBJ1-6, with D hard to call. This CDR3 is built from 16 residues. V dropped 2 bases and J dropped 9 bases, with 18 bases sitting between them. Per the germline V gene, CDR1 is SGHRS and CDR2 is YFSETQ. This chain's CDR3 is CASSFQETFRGSPLHF. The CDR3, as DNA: TGCGCCAGCAGCTTCCAGGAAACCTTTCGGGGTTCACCCCTCCACTTT.

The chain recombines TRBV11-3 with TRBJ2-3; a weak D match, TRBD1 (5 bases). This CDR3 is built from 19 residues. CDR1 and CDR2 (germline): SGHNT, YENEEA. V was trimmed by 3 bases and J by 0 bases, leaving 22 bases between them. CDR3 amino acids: CASSFPWGDSASSTDTQYF. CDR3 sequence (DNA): TGTGCCAGCAGCTTCCCCTGGGGCGACAGCGCCTCTAGCACAGATACGCAGTATTTT.

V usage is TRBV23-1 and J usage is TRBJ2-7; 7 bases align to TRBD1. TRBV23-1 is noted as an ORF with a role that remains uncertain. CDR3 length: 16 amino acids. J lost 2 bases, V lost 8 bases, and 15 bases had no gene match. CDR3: CASLPPMNRGTYEQYF. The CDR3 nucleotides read TGCGCCAGCCTTCCTCCTATGAACAGGGGAACCTACGAGCAGTACTTC.

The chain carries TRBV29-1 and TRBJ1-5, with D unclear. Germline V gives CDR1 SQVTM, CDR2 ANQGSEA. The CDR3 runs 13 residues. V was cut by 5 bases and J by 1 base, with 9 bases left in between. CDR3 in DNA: TGCAGCGTTAAGACGGGGAGCAATCAGCCCCAGCATTTT. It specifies CSVKTGSNQPQHF.

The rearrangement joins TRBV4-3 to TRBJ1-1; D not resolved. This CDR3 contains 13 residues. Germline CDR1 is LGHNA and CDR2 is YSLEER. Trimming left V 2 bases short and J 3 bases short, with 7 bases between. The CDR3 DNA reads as TGCGCCAGCAGCCAAAAATGGGACACTGAAGCTTTCTTT. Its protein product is CASSQKWDTEAFF.

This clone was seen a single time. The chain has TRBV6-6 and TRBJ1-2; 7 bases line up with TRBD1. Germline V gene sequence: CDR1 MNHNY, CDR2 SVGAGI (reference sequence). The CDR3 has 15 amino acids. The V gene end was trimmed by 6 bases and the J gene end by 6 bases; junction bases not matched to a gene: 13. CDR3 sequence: CASRSQGGVLNGYTF. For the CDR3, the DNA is TGTGCCAGCAGATCTCAGGGGGGGGTATTGAATGGCTACACCTTC.

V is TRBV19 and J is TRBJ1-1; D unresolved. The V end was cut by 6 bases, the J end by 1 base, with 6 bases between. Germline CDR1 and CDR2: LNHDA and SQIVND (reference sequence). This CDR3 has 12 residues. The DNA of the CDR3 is TGTGCCAGTAGCGTTGGGAACACTGAAGCTTTCTTT. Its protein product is CASSVGNTEAFF.

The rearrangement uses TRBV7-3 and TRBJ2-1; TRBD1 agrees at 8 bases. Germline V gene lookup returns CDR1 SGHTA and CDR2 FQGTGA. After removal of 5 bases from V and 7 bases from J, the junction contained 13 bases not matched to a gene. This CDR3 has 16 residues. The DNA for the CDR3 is TGTGCCAGCAGCCCCAAGGGCCAGGGGGCATGGAATGAGCAGTTCTTC. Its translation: CASSPKGQGAWNEQFF.

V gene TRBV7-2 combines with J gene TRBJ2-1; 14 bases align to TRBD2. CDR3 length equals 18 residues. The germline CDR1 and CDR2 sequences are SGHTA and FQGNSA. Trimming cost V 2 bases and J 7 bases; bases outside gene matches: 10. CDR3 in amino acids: CASSLWRLAGGQSNEQFF. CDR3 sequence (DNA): TGTGCCAGCAGCTTATGGAGACTAGCGGGGGGGCAGTCGAATGAGCAGTTCTTC. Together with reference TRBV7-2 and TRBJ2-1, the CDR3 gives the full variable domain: GAGVSQSPSNKVTEKGKDVELRCDPISGHTALYWYRQSLGQGLEFLIYFQGNSAPDKSGLPSDRFSAERTGGSVSTLTIQRTQQEDSAVYLCASSLWRLAGGQSNEQFFGPGTRLTVL.

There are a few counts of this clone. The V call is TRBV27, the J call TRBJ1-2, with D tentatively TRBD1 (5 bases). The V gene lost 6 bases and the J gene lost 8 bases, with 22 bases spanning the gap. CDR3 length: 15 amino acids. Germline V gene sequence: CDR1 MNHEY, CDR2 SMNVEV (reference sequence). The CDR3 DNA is TGTGCCAGCAGCCCGGCCCGGCCCCCGGGGGAAGGCTACACCTTC. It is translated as CASSPARPPGEGYTF.

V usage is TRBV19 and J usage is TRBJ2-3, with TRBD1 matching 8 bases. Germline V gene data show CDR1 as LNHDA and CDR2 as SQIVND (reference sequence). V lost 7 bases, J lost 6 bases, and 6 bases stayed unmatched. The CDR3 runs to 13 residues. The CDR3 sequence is CASKGQGRDTQYF. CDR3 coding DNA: TGTGCCAGTAAAGGACAGGGAAGGGATACGCAGTATTTT.

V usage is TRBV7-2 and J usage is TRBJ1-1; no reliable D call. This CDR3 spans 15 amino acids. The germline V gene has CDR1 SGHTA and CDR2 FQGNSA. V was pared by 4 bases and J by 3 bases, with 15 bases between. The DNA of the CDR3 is TGTGCCAGCAGCTCCCAAGGAGGCGACTACACTGAAGCTTTCTTT. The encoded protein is CASSSQGGDYTEAFF.

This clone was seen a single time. CDR3 sequence: CSVSATDTQYF. The DNA for the CDR3 is TGCAGTGTTAGCGCCACAGATACGCAGTATTTT. The chain is built from TRBV20-1 and TRBJ2-3; possibly TRBD2 for D (5 bases). CDR3 length: 11 amino acids. The V end lost 7 bases, the J end lost 2 bases, and 7 bases lay between the germline ends. Per the germline V gene, CDR1 is DFQATT and CDR2 is SNEGSKA (reference sequence).

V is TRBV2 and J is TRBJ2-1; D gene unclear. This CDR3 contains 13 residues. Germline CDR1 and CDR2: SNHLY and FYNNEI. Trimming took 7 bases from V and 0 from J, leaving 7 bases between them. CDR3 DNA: TGTGCCAGCATCTCAACCTCCTACAATGAGCAGTTCTTC. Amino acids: CASISTSYNEQFF. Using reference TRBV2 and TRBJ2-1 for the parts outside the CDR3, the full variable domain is EPEVTQTPSHQVTQMGQEVILRCVPISNHLYFYWYRQILGQKVEFLVSFYNNEISEKSEIFDDQFSVERPDGSNFTLKIRSTKLEDSAMYFCASISTSYNEQFFGPGTRLTVL.

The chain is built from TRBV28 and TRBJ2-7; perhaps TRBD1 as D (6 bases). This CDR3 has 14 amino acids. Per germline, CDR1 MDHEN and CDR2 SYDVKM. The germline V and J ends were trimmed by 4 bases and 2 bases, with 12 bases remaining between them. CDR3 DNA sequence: TGTGCCAGCAGTTCATACAGGGTTCCCTACGAGCAGTACTTC. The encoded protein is CASSSYRVPYEQYF.

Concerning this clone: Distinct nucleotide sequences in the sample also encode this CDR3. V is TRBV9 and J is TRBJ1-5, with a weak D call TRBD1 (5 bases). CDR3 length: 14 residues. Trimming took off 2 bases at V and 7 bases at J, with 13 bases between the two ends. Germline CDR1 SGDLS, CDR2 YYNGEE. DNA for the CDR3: TGTGCCAGCAGCGTGGGCAGGGAGACCCAGCCCCAGCATTTT. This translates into CASSVGRETQPQHF.

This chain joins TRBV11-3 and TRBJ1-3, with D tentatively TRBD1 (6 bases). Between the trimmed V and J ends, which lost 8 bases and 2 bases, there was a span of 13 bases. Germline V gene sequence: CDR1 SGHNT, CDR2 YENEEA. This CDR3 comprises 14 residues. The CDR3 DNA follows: TGTGCCAGCGGCAAACAGGGAACTGGAAACACCATATATTTT. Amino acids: CASGKQGTGNTIYF.

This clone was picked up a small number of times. The CDR3 DNA reads TGTGCCAGTACCTACCTCGACAGGGTGAGTCAGCCCCAGCATTTT. Encoded protein: CASTYLDRVSQPQHF. This rearrangement joins TRBV19 to TRBJ1-5; 7 bases match TRBD1. The germline CDR1 and CDR2 sequences are LNHDA and SQIVND (reference sequence). Trimming took 7 bases from V and 6 from J; bases not matched to a gene: 12. CDR3 length: 15 amino acids.

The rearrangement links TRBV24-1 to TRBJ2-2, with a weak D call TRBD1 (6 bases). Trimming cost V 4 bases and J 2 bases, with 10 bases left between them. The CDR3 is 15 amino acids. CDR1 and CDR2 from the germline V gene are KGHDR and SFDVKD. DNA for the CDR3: TGTGCCACCAGTGACAGGGGAGTAAACACCGGGGAGCTGTTTTTT. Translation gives CATSDRGVNTGELFF.

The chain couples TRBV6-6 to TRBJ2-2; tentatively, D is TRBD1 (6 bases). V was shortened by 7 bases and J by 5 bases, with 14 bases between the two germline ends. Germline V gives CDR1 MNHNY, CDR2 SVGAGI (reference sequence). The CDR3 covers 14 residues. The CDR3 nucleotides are TGTGCCAGCAAGGAGGCAGGGGATACCGGGGAGCTGTTTTTT. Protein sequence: CASKEAGDTGELFF.